The 26 T cell receptor beta chains below were found in one sample sequenced in a study of cytomegalovirus exposure and HLA in healthy donors. This PCR relied on a set of 60 Vbeta primers and 13 Jbeta primers. Generated by immunoSEQ multiplex PCR, the TCRdb table keeps only in-frame clones and is missing some. The sample yields around 80,000 clones, about a tenth seen once. Input material: PBMCs. The receptors here all came from a man aged 60 to 75 in good health and CMV-seropositive.

This clone was seen a few times. V is TRBV6-5 and J is TRBJ1-1, with unresolved D. Germline CDR1 MNHEY, CDR2 SVGAGI. V dropped 2 bases and J dropped 3 bases, with 7 bases sitting between them. The CDR3 contains 13 residues. This CDR3 reads CASSYDAYTEAFF. The CDR3 DNA sequence: TGTGCCAGCAGTTACGATGCGTACACTGAAGCTTTCTTT.

The table lists this clone with a few counts. The chain has TRBV19 and TRBJ1-1; 9 bases align to TRBD1. The germline V gene encodes CDR1 LNHDA and CDR2 SQIVND (reference sequence). This CDR3 region has 14 residues. V shed 7 bases, J shed 1 base, and the junction held 4 bases outside the gene matches. This CDR3 is CASTPGQGNTEAFF. As DNA, the CDR3 is TGTGCCAGTACTCCGGGACAGGGGAACACTGAAGCTTTCTTT.

This clone was counted between two and nine times. The chain links TRBV6-5 to TRBJ1-1; the D is unclear. CDR1 and CDR2 from the germline V gene are MNHEY and SVGAGI. This CDR3 region has 14 residues. Trimming shortened V by 7 bases and J by 5 bases, and 17 bases separated the two germline ends. DNA of the CDR3: TGTGCCAGCATCAAGGGTAGGGCGGGAACTGAAGCTTTCTTT. Amino acids: CASIKGRAGTEAFF.

This clone was detected a few times. The chain is built from TRBV5-1 and TRBJ2-6, with TRBD2 matching 7 bases. V trimming: 0 bases; J trimming: 2 bases; junction bases outside the gene matches: 2. The germline gives CDR1 SGHRS, CDR2 YFSETQ. CDR3 size: 16 residues. CDR3 in DNA: TGCGCCAGCAGCTTGGTGGGGGGGGCTGGGGCCAACGTCCTGACTTTC. Translated: CASSLVGGAGANVLTF.

The chain couples TRBV30 to TRBJ2-4, with 10 bases identical to TRBD2. From germline, CDR1 is GTSNPN and CDR2 SVGIG (reference sequence). With 2 bases clipped from V and 3 bases from J, the junction kept 4 bases outside the gene matches. The CDR3 consists of 15 residues. This CDR3 reads CAWSLLAGVKNIQYF. The DNA for the CDR3 is TGTGCCTGGAGTTTGCTAGCGGGAGTCAAAAACATTCAGTACTTC.

V is TRBV6-5 and J is TRBJ1-1, with 7 bases that match TRBD1. Germline trimming cut 6 bases from V and 1 base from J; bases unmatched to any gene: 5. CDR3 length: 14 amino acids. Germline V gene sequence: CDR1 MNHEY, CDR2 SVGAGI. The CDR3 region is CASRPGTANTEAFF. CDR3 coding DNA: TGTGCCAGCAGGCCTGGGACAGCGAACACTGAAGCTTTCTTT.

As DNA, the CDR3 is TGTGCCTGGGGGATGGGGGGGTACCAAGAGACCCAGTACTTC. Translated: CAWGMGGYQETQYF. V gene TRBV30 combines with J gene TRBJ2-5, with 7 bases matching TRBD2. Germline assignment: CDR1 GTSNPN and CDR2 SVGIG (reference sequence). V lost 5 bases to trimming and J lost 0 bases; unmatched junction nucleotides: 6. This CDR3 contains 14 residues.

V usage is TRBV29-1 and J usage is TRBJ2-5, with D maybe TRBD2 (6 bases). Germline V gives CDR1 SQVTM, CDR2 ANQGSEA. The CDR3 is 13 amino acids. V shed 6 bases and J shed 5 bases, with 16 bases lying between them. DNA for the CDR3: TGCAGCGTGGCCCTAGGCGGGGCGGAGACCCAGTACTTC. This codes for CSVALGGAETQYF. Using reference TRBV29-1 and TRBJ2-5 for the parts outside the CDR3, the full variable domain is SAVISQKPSRDICQRGTSLTIQCQVDSQVTMMFWYRQQPGQSLTLIATANQGSEATYESGFVIDKFPISRPNLTFSTLTVSNMSPEDSSIYLCSVALGGAETQYFGPGTRLLVL.

The sample holds a few counts of this clone. The V gene is TRBV28, the J gene TRBJ2-7; no firm D call. This CDR3 is built from 16 residues. Trimming pared 3 bases from V and 0 bases from J, leaving 15 bases between. Per germline, CDR1 MDHEN and CDR2 SYDVKM. The DNA for the CDR3 is TGTGCCAGCAGTTTCCCCATCACTGGTCACTCCTACGAGCAGTACTTC. Protein product: CASSFPITGHSYEQYF.

The CDR3 DNA reads TGTGCCAGCACCCGGGGGAGCGATCAGCCCCAGCATTTT. This sequence encodes CASTRGSDQPQHF. The chain uses TRBV16 and TRBJ1-5; perhaps TRBD1 as D (5 bases). In germline, CDR1 is KGHSY, CDR2 FQNENV. The CDR3 has 13 residues. The V end lost 7 bases, the J end lost 5 bases, and 12 bases lay between the germline ends.

The chain is built from TRBV4-1 and TRBJ1-2; 11 nucleotides match TRBD1. The CDR3 length is 14 residues. The V segment lost 2 bases and the J segment 7 bases; nucleotides outside the gene matches: 3. Germline V CDR1 and CDR2: MGHRA, YSYEKL. CDR3 bases: TGCGCCAGCAGCCAACCCGGGACAGGGGGTGGCTACACCTTC. Amino acid sequence: CASSQPGTGGGYTF.

A few counts support this clone. Relative to the germline gene, one junction end is altered; a read error may explain this. The gene calls are TRBV5-6 and TRBJ2-3; 9 nucleotides line up with TRBD2. Germline assignment: CDR1 SGHDT and CDR2 YYEEEE. The CDR3 contains 15 residues. The CDR3 here is CVSSLSGRSTDTQYF. The DNA for the CDR3 is TGTGTCAGCAGCTTAAGCGGGAGGAGCACAGATACGCAGTATTTT.

This clone was seen only a few times. V gene TRBV5-1 combines with J gene TRBJ2-5; TRBD2 agrees at 7 bases. V lost 0 bases and J lost 4; bases outside the gene matches: 6. CDR3 length: 15 residues. Germline values: CDR1 SGHRS, CDR2 YFSETQ. CDR3 bases: TGCGCCAGCAGCTTGGAGGGAGGGGATGGAGAGACCCAGTACTTC. It yields the protein CASSLEGGDGETQYF.

This clone was detected a few times. The chain uses TRBV6-5 and TRBJ2-7; 7 bases map to TRBD1. CDR1 and CDR2 (germline): MNHEY, SVGAGI. This CDR3 spans 14 amino acids. With V trimmed by 6 bases and J by 4 bases, 9 bases remained unmatched. The CDR3 sequence is CASRSQGGTYEQYV. The CDR3, as DNA: TGTGCCAGCAGGAGCCAAGGGGGCACATACGAGCAGTACGTC.

V and J are TRBV9 and TRBJ2-1, with 11 bases identical to TRBD2. The CDR3 sequence is 15 residues long. V was pared by 2 bases and J by 10 bases, with 8 bases of the junction left unmatched. Germline V gene lookup returns CDR1 SGDLS and CDR2 YYNGEE. CDR3: CASSVTGGTSGEQFF. CDR3 sequence (DNA): TGTGCCAGCAGCGTCACCGGCGGGACTAGCGGAGAGCAGTTCTTC.

The chain joins TRBV30 to TRBJ2-5; D is possibly TRBD2 (5 bases). Trimming removed 2 bases at V and 3 bases at J, with 7 bases between. The CDR3 consists of 12 residues. CDR1 is GTSNPN and CDR2 is SVGIG in the germline V gene (reference sequence). DNA for the CDR3: TGTGCCTGGAGTCCGGAGGAAGAGACCCAGTACTTC. This gives the protein CAWSPEEETQYF. The variable domain in full, with the rest retrieved from reference TRBV30 and TRBJ2-5, is SQTIHQWPATLVQPVGSPLSLECTVEGTSNPNLYWYRQAAGRGLQLLFYSVGIGQISSEVPQNLSASRPQDRQFILSSKKLLLSDSGFYLCAWSPEEETQYFGPGTRLLVL.

V and J are TRBV28 and TRBJ1-1, with D possibly being TRBD1 (6 bases). The CDR3 sequence is 17 residues long. The germline V and J ends were trimmed by 2 bases and 6 bases, with 22 bases remaining between them. CDR1 and CDR2 from the germline V gene are MDHEN and SYDVKM. CDR3 protein: CASSLAGAITRDPEAFF. DNA for the CDR3: TGTGCCAGCAGTTTAGCGGGGGCGATAACCCGGGACCCTGAAGCTTTCTTT.

The V call is TRBV18, the J call TRBJ2-3; 7 bases fit TRBD1. CDR3 length equals 16 residues. Germline trimming cut 1 base from V and 5 bases from J; bases unmatched to any gene: 9. The germline gives CDR1 KGHSH, CDR2 LQKENI. The CDR3 spells CASSPQGAFGVDTQYF. The CDR3 nucleotides are TGTGCCAGCTCACCACAGGGGGCTTTTGGCGTAGATACGCAGTATTTT.

The chain has TRBV12-2 and TRBJ1-1; the tabulated D call, TRBD1, remains unverified against the DNA. TRBV12-2 is marked as a pseudogene. This CDR3 comprises 14 residues. The CDR3 is CASRLVVRNTEAFF. CDR3 coding DNA: TGTGCAAGTCGCTTAGTGGTCAGGAACACTGAAGCTTTCTTT.

The chain is built from TRBV5-4 and TRBJ1-3, with no clear D. Germline-derived CDR1 and CDR2 are SGHNT and YYREEE (reference sequence). Trimming removed 2 bases at V and 3 bases at J, with 9 bases between. CDR3 length: 14 residues. The CDR3 nucleotides are TGTGCCAGCAGCTTATCCGGGGTTGGAAACACCATATATTTT. Translation gives CASSLSGVGNTIYF.

The V gene is TRBV4-1, the J gene TRBJ1-4; 8 bases are a match to TRBD1. CDR1 MGHRA and CDR2 YSYEKL come from the germline V gene. V lost 4 bases to trimming and J lost 5 bases; unmatched junction nucleotides: 9. There are 16 residues in the CDR3. The CDR3 DNA follows: TGCGCCAGCAGCCTCTTACGGGGACAGGTGAATGAAAAACTGTTTTTT. Its protein product is CASSLLRGQVNEKLFF.

This clone was detected only a few times. The chain has TRBV18 and TRBJ2-1, with TRBD1 matching over 8 bases. V lost 0 bases, J lost 8 bases, and 15 bases stayed unmatched. The CDR3 spans 18 residues. CDR1 and CDR2 from the germline V gene are KGHSH and LQKENI. The DNA of the CDR3 is TGTGCCAGCTCACCACCTTTCATCGGGCAGGGGGCTAGGGATGAGCAGTTCTTC. It encodes CASSPPFIGQGARDEQFF.

This clone occurred a few times. The V call is TRBV11-2, the J call TRBJ1-4, with a tentative D call TRBD1 (5 bases). V shed 1 base and J shed 8 bases, with 11 bases lying between them. From germline, CDR1 is SGHAT and CDR2 FQNNGV. The CDR3 is 14 amino acids. The CDR3 protein is CASSLGGVGEKLFF. The CDR3 bases are TGTGCCAGCAGCTTAGGGGGCGTTGGGGAAAAACTGTTTTTT.

The rearrangement uses TRBV6-5 and TRBJ2-5; 9 bases line up with TRBD1. The DNA end favors TRBJ2-7, so the J call may be wrong. This CDR3 region has 13 residues. Germline CDR1 is MNHEY and CDR2 is SVGAGI. In DNA form, the CDR3 reads TGTGCCAGCCTACAGGGGGCTGGGTACGAGCAGTACTTC. Translating gives CASLQGAGYEQYF.

This clone appeared a few times. V usage is TRBV30 and J usage is TRBJ2-1; D is possibly TRBD1 (5 bases). With 0 bases removed from V and 5 bases from J, the gap between germline ends came to 14 bases. Germline V CDR1 and CDR2: GTSNPN, SVGIG (reference sequence). The CDR3 sequence is 15 residues long. The DNA for the CDR3 is TGTGCCTGGAGTGTACAGGAAGAGCGCCACAATGAGCAGTTCTTC. It specifies CAWSVQEERHNEQFF. Full variable domain (missing parts from reference TRBV30 and TRBJ2-1): SQTIHQWPATLVQPVGSPLSLECTVEGTSNPNLYWYRQAAGRGLQLLFYSVGIGQISSEVPQNLSASRPQDRQFILSSKKLLLSDSGFYLCAWSVQEERHNEQFFGPGTRLTVL.

The rearrangement links TRBV7-2 to TRBJ1-4; 7 bases line up with TRBD1. This CDR3 is 14 amino acids long. V gave up 7 bases and J gave up 5 bases; unmatched junction bases: 7. Germline V gene sequence: CDR1 SGHTA, CDR2 FQGNSA. CDR3 bases: TGTGCCAGCACTCCGGGGACAGCAAATGAAAAACTGTTTTTT. It is translated as CASTPGTANEKLFF.